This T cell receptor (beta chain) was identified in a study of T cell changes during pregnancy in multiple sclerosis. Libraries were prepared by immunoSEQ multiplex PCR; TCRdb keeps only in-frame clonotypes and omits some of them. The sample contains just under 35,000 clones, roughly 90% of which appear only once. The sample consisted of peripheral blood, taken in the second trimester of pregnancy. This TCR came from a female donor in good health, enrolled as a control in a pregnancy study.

The CDR3 spells CASSERGEQFF. The DNA for the CDR3 is TGTGCCAGCAGTGAAAGGGGTGAGCAGTTCTTC. The V call is TRBV6-1, the J call TRBJ2-1, with D maybe TRBD1 (5 bases). The CDR3 loop spans 11 amino acids. Deletions cut 2 bases from V and 9 bases from J, with 5 bases between. Germline V gene lookup returns CDR1 MNHNS and CDR2 SASEGT.